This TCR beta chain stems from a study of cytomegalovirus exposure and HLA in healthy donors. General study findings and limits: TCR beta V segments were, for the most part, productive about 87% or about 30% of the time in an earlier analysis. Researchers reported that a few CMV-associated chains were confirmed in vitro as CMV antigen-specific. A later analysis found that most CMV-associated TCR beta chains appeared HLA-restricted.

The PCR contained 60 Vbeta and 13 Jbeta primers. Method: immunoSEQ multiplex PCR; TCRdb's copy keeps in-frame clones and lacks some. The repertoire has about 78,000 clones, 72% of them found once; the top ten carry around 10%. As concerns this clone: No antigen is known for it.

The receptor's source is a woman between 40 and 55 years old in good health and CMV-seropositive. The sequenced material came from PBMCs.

In DNA form, the CDR3 reads TGTGCCAGCTCACCAACAGAGGGAAGCGAGCAGTACTTC. It encodes CASSPTEGSEQYF. The chain combines TRBV18 with TRBJ2-7, with D perhaps matching TRBD2 (5 bases). CDR3 length: 13 residues. V was shortened by 2 bases and J by 6 bases, with 11 bases between the two germline ends. Germline-derived CDR1 and CDR2 are KGHSH and LQKENI.